A single sample is the source of the 12 T cell receptor beta chains below, sequenced in a study of shared clonotypes between healthy human individuals. Profiled with immunoSEQ multiplex PCR; TCRdb holds only in-frame clones, not every one. This sample has about 1.5 million clones, with roughly 96% found just once. Sequenced material: naive CD4+ T cells sorted from blood. Subset given: CD45RA+ positively selected. All receptors derive from a man aged 25 to 40 in good health.

V gene TRBV19 combines with J gene TRBJ2-7; D uncertain. The germline gives CDR1 LNHDA, CDR2 SQIVND (reference sequence). Trimming left V 3 bases short and J 5 bases short, with 20 bases between. The CDR3 has 16 amino acids. CDR3 region: CASSMNVRARSNEQYF. CDR3 DNA: TGTGCCAGTAGTATGAATGTACGTGCTAGATCGAACGAGCAGTACTTC.

The chain recombines TRBV11-2 with TRBJ2-1; 8 bases match TRBD2. Germline V gene sequence: CDR1 SGHAT, CDR2 FQNNGV. Trimming at V came to 5 bases and at J to 14 bases, leaving 11 bases not matched to a gene. The CDR3 sequence is 13 residues long. Here the CDR3 reads CASSPTGGTREFF. CDR3 nucleotides: TGTGCCAGCAGCCCCACAGGCGGGACTAGAGAGTTCTTC.

The V call is TRBV2, the J call TRBJ1-5; D gene ambiguous. Trimming stripped 8 bases from V and 4 bases from J, with 9 bases between. CDR1 SNHLY and CDR2 FYNNEI come from the germline V gene. This CDR3 spans 12 amino acids. The CDR3 loop reads CASGSTNQPQHF. In DNA form, the CDR3 reads TGTGCCAGCGGCTCGACGAATCAGCCCCAGCATTTT.

The sample holds one count of this clone. The rearrangement links TRBV19 to TRBJ2-3; 8 positions agree with TRBD1. The length of the CDR3 is 14 residues. Germline V gene data show CDR1 as LNHDA and CDR2 as SQIVND (reference sequence). The ends lost 9 bases at V and 1 base at J; junction bases unmatched: 6. CDR3 loop: CASGQGRGTDTQYF. The CDR3 nucleotides are TGTGCCAGCGGACAGGGACGAGGCACAGATACGCAGTATTTT.

The chain uses TRBV7-9 and TRBJ1-1; a weak D match, TRBD1 (6 bases). Trimming took off 5 bases at V and 7 bases at J, with 17 bases between the two ends. Germline values: CDR1 SEHNR, CDR2 FQNEAQ (reference sequence). This CDR3 is 14 amino acids long. DNA of the CDR3: TGTGCCAGCAGCCCCTCCGGACAGAATGGTGAAGCTTTCTTT. Translating it yields CASSPSGQNGEAFF.

CDR3: CASSYGTAMETQYF. The CDR3 nucleotides read TGTGCCAGCAGTTATGGGACAGCGATGGAGACCCAGTACTTC. The rearrangement links TRBV6-5 to TRBJ2-5; 7 positions match TRBD1. This CDR3 contains 14 residues. Germline CDR1 reads MNHEY; CDR2 reads SVGAGI. V shed 3 bases and J 5 bases; nucleotides not matched to a gene: 6.

V gene TRBV21-1 combines with J gene TRBJ2-1; TRBD2 is the table's D call, not checked against the DNA. TRBV21-1 is marked as a pseudogene. The CDR3 consists of 13 residues. CDR3 in DNA: TGTGCCAGCAGGAGGAGCTCCTACAATGAGCAGTTCTTC. Its translation is CASRRSSYNEQFF.

This chain uses TRBV2 with TRBJ1-4, with 7 nucleotides matching TRBD1. J lost 4 bases, V lost 6 bases, and 5 bases had no gene match. The CDR3 covers 14 residues. In germline, CDR1 is SNHLY, CDR2 FYNNEI. The CDR3 protein is CASSPGQINEKLFF. The CDR3 DNA is TGTGCCAGCAGCCCGGGACAGATTAATGAAAAACTGTTTTTT.

Details on this clone: The same CDR3 can be traced to other DNA sequences in this sample. The chain uses TRBV10-3 and TRBJ2-7, with TRBD2 as a possible D gene (6 bases). Between the trimmed V and J ends, which lost 0 bases and 6 bases, there was a span of 12 bases. The germline V gene has CDR1 ENHRY and CDR2 SYGVKD. CDR3 size: 14 residues. CDR3 loop: CAISESVGLGEQYF. The DNA of the CDR3 is TGTGCCATCAGTGAGTCGGTGGGACTGGGCGAGCAGTACTTC.

This clone was seen only once. V and J are TRBV18 and TRBJ2-5, with TRBD2 matching over 8 bases. The CDR3 extends over 13 amino acids. CDR1 and CDR2 from the germline V gene are KGHSH and LQKENI. Losses at the gene ends were 4 bases for V and 3 bases for J; bases not matched to a gene: 1. CDR3 in DNA: TGTGCCAGCTCACAACTAGCGGAAGAGACCCAGTACTTC. It encodes CASSQLAEETQYF.

The rearrangement uses TRBV6-1 and TRBJ2-1; D remains ambiguous. The CDR3 spans 14 residues. The germline gives CDR1 MNHNS, CDR2 SASEGT. V lost 0 bases and J lost 10, with 13 bases in between. The CDR3, as DNA: TGTGCCAGCAGTGAAGCCCAACGCATCGGGGAGCAGTTCTTC. It codes for CASSEAQRIGEQFF.

This chain uses TRBV13 with TRBJ1-3; no clear D. Germline V CDR1 and CDR2: PRHDT, FYEKMQ (reference sequence). CDR3 size: 15 residues. With 3 bases removed from V and 0 bases from J, the gap between germline ends came to 9 bases. CDR3 sequence (DNA): TGTGCCAGCAGCTTCACCGGGGTCTCTGGAAACACCATATATTTT. Translated, it gives CASSFTGVSGNTIYF.